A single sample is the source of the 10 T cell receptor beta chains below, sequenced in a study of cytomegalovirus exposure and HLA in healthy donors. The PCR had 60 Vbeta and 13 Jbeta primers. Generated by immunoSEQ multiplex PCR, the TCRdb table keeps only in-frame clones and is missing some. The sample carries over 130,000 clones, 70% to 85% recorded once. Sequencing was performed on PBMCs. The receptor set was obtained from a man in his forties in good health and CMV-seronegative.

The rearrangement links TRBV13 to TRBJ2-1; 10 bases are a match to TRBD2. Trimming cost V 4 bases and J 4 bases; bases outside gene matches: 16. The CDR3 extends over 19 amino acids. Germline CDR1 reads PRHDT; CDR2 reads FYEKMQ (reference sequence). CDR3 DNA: TGTGCCAGCAGCTCAACCCGATTTACGGGACTAGCGTTATACAATGAGCAGTTCTTC. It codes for CASSSTRFTGLALYNEQFF. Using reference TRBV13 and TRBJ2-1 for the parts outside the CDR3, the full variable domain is AAGVIQSPRHLIKEKRETATLKCYPIPRHDTVYWYQQGPGQDPQFLISFYEKMQSDKGSIPDRFSAQQFSDYHSELNMSSLELGDSALYFCASSSTRFTGLALYNEQFFGPGTRLTVL.

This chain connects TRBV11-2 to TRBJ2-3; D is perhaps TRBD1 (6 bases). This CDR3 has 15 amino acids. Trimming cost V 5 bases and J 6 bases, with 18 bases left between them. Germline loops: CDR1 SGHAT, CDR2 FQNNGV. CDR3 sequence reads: CASSLTGTSGDTQYF. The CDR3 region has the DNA TGTGCCAGCAGCCTGACCGGGACATCCGGCGATACGCAGTATTTT.

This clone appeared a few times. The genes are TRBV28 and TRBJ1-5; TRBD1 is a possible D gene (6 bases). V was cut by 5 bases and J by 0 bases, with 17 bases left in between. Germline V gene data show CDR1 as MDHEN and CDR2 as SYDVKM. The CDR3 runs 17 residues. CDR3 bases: TGTGCCAGCAGTAGATACCGGGACACCGGTAGCAATCAGCCCCAGCATTTT. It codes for CASSRYRDTGSNQPQHF.

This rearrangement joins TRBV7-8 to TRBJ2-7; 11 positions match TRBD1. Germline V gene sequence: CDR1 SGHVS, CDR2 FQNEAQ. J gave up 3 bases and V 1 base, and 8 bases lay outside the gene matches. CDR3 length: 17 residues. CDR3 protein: CASSLGTGGYPGYEQYF. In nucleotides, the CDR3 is TGTGCCAGCAGCTTAGGGACAGGGGGCTACCCGGGCTACGAGCAGTACTTC.

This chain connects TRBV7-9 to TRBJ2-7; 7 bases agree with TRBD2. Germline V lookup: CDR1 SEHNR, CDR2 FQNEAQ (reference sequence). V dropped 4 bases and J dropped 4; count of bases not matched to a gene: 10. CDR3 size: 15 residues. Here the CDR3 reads CASSSSGGLEYEQYF. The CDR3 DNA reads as TGTGCCAGCAGCTCCTCCGGGGGGTTGGAGTACGAGCAGTACTTC.

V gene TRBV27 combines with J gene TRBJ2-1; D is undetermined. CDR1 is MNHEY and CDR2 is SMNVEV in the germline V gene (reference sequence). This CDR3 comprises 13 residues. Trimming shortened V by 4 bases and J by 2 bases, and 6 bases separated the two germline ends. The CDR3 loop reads CASSSHTYNEQFF. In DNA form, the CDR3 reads TGTGCCAGCAGTTCGCACACCTACAATGAGCAGTTCTTC.

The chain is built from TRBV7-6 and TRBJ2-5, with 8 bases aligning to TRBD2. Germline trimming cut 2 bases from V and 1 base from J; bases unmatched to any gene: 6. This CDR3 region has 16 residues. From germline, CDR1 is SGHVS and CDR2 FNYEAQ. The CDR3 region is CASSLTPSGPQETQYF. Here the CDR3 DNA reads TGTGCCAGCAGCTTAACCCCTAGCGGGCCCCAAGAGACCCAGTACTTC.

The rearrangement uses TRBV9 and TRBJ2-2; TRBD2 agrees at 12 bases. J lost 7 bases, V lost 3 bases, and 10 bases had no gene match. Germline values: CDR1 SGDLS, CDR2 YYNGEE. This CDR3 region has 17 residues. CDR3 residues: CASSGTLAGGEGGELFF. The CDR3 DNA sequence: TGTGCCAGCAGCGGGACACTAGCGGGGGGCGAGGGCGGGGAGCTGTTTTTT.

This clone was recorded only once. CDR3 in DNA: TGTGCCAGCAGTCTAACCTCTAGCGGGAGATACAATGAGCAGTTCTTC. Translation gives CASSLTSSGRYNEQFF. The chain is built from TRBV28 and TRBJ2-1; 10 bases agree with TRBD2. Germline CDR1 reads MDHEN; CDR2 reads SYDVKM. The CDR3 consists of 16 residues. The junction had 8 bases not matched to a gene; V was cut back by 5 bases and J by 4 bases.

Written as DNA, the CDR3 is TGTGCCAGTAGTATAGAAATACGCGACAGCCCTTTCTTT. It is translated as CASSIEIRDSPFF. V gene TRBV19 combines with J gene TRBJ1-1, with a tentative D call TRBD1 (5 bases). The V gene's germline CDR1 is LNHDA and CDR2 SQIVND (reference sequence). Trimming cost V 0 bases and J 12 bases, with 14 bases left between them. The CDR3 runs 13 residues.